This T cell receptor beta chain originates from a study of metastatic and nonmetastatic thyroid tumors. Looking at the study overall: Repertoires of blood and of tissue (tumor or nodule) from malignant and benign thyroid patients were compared.

Whole-study findings and limits: For both blood and tumor, malignant thyroid tumors reportedly showed significantly higher TCR beta diversity than benign nodules did.

Source study methods: Construction of a distant-metastasis classifier for papillary thyroid cancer relied on CDR3 differences across clinicopathological groups. TCRdb reprocessed the PCR reads using MiXCR. The V and J calls shown here were made by TCRdb, not taken from the authors' results. The repertoire has 45,000 or so clones, about 4.2% of them found once; the top ten carry roughly a tenth. Nobody among the patients had been given any treatment before thyroid surgery. Germline CDR1 is MNHNS and CDR2 is SASEGT. This CDR3 spans 15 amino acids. The V and J ends lost 2 bases and 4 bases, in that order; junction bases with no gene match: 2. This clone appeared a few times. Antigen specificity is unknown.

The receptor was isolated from a female donor with papillary thyroid cancer or a benign thyroid nodule (not recorded which). Some clones in this sample may be carry-over from other donors' samples. V usage is TRBV6-1 and J usage is TRBJ1-6; 7 nucleotides agree with TRBD1. Material: blood. The DNA for the CDR3 is TGTGCCAGCAGTGAATCGACAGGGTATAATTCACCCCTCCACTTT. Protein sequence: CASSESTGYNSPLHF.